The 29 T cell receptor beta chains in this list originate from one sample, sequenced in a study of T cell repertoires in cytomegalovirus infection. TCRdb re-called the reads with MiXCR, one entry per CDR3 protein. The sample consists of 200,000 to 300,000 distinct CDR3 sequences, 9% to 15% of them appearing once. What was sequenced was PBMCs. These receptors all stem from a human donor in good health (CMV status not recorded). Some clones in this sample may be carry-over from other donors' samples.

This clonotype came up many times. The V call is TRBV19, the J call TRBJ2-6, with TRBD2 identical over 7 bases. CDR3 size: 17 residues. Trimming took 2 bases from V and 0 from J; bases not matched to a gene: 4. The germline gives CDR1 LNHDA, CDR2 SQIVND (reference sequence). This chain's CDR3 is CASSISAGVSGANVLTF. In nucleotides, the CDR3 is TGTGCCAGTAGTATATCGGCGGGGGTCTCTGGGGCCAACGTCCTGACTTTC.

V gene TRBV9 combines with J gene TRBJ2-5; D may be TRBD1 (6 bases). Germline CDR1 SGDLS, CDR2 YYNGEE. Trimming removed 3 bases from V and 4 bases from J, with 13 bases in between. CDR3 length: 14 residues. CDR3: CASSAGQILETQYF. CDR3 coding DNA: TGTGCCAGCAGCGCAGGACAGATCTTAGAGACCCAGTACTTC.

V usage is TRBV5-1 and J usage is TRBJ2-7, with D uncertain. The CDR3 loop spans 15 amino acids. Germline V gives CDR1 SGHRS, CDR2 YFSETQ. Trimming removed 0 bases at V and 0 bases at J, with 10 bases between. The CDR3 is CASSLGVSSSYEQYF. The CDR3 DNA sequence: TGCGCCAGCAGCTTGGGGGTTTCTTCCTCCTACGAGCAGTACTTC.

The chain employs TRBV19 and TRBJ2-5; possible D gene TRBD2, 5 bases. The germline V gene encodes CDR1 LNHDA and CDR2 SQIVND (reference sequence). Trimming stripped 5 bases from V and 2 bases from J, with 12 bases between. This CDR3 has 14 residues. The CDR3 sequence: CASSASSGQETQYF. Here the CDR3 DNA reads TGTGCCAGTAGTGCTTCAAGCGGACAAGAGACCCAGTACTTC. Full variable domain (remainder filled in from reference TRBV19 and TRBJ2-5): DGGITQSPKYLFRKEGQNVTLSCEQNLNHDAMYWYRQDPGQGLRLIYYSQIVNDFQKGDIAEGYSVSREKKESFPLTVTSAQKNPTAFYLCASSASSGQETQYFGPGTRLLVL.

The J gene is TRBJ1-1, the V gene TRBV19, with unresolved D. This CDR3 region has 11 residues. Germline CDR1 reads LNHDA; CDR2 reads SQIVND (reference sequence). Trimming shortened V by 4 bases and J by 9 bases, and 9 bases separated the two germline ends. The CDR3 here is CASSTDPQAFF. CDR3 bases: TGTGCCAGTAGTACCGACCCCCAAGCTTTCTTT.

The table lists this clonotype with many counts. V gene TRBV10-3 combines with J gene TRBJ2-3; D might be TRBD2 (5 bases). Germline CDR1 ENHRY, CDR2 SYGVKD. Trimming pared 0 bases from V and 6 bases from J, leaving 16 bases between. This CDR3 spans 16 amino acids. The CDR3 is CAISESDGTLGDTQYF. Here the CDR3 DNA reads TGTGCCATCAGTGAGTCGGACGGAACACTAGGGGATACGCAGTATTTT.

This clonotype was seen many times. The chain has TRBV7-2 and TRBJ2-7; TRBD1 might be the D (5 bases). V shed 3 bases and J shed 2 bases, with 14 bases lying between them. This CDR3 has 15 amino acids. The germline V gene has CDR1 SGHTA and CDR2 FQGNSA. CDR3 sequence (DNA): TGTGCCAGCAGCTTTCCAGCAGGGTCTACCTACGAGCAGTACTTC. Its translation is CASSFPAGSTYEQYF.

This chain links TRBV19 with TRBJ2-2; 11 nucleotides line up with TRBD2. The CDR3 sequence is 15 residues long. Unmatched junction bases numbered 4, after V lost 5 bases and J lost 5 bases. Germline V gene lookup returns CDR1 LNHDA and CDR2 SQIVND (reference sequence). CDR3 loop: CASSAVAGGTGELFF. The CDR3 DNA reads as TGTGCCAGTAGTGCGGTAGCGGGAGGGACCGGGGAGCTGTTTTTT.

This clonotype has ten or more counts. This rearrangement joins TRBV6-2 or TRBV6-3 to TRBJ1-2; no definite D call. Trimming removed 4 bases from V and 2 bases from J, with 8 bases in between. Germline lookup yields CDR1 MNHEY and CDR2 SVGEGT. This CDR3 has 13 residues. Here the CDR3 reads CASSFEVNYGYTF. In DNA, the CDR3 is TGTGCCAGCAGTTTCGAGGTCAACTATGGCTACACCTTC.

This clonotype was detected ten times or more. J is TRBJ2-7 and V is TRBV11-3, with TRBD2 matching over 8 bases. Germline CDR1 SGHNT, CDR2 YENEEA. J was trimmed by 0 bases and V by 4 bases; bases with no gene match: 5. This CDR3 contains 15 residues. The CDR3 loop reads CASSWVGTSSYEQYF. The CDR3 DNA is TGTGCCAGCAGCTGGGTTGGGACTAGCTCCTACGAGCAGTACTTC.

This clonotype has ten or more counts. This rearrangement joins TRBV7-2 to TRBJ2-2; D possibly uses TRBD1 or TRBD2 (5 bases each). The CDR3 spans 14 residues. The ends were cut back, 2 bases at V and 4 bases at J, with 8 bases in the middle. Germline V lookup: CDR1 SGHTA, CDR2 FQGNSA. The CDR3 loop is CASSLWGSTGELFF. CDR3 DNA sequence: TGTGCCAGCAGCTTATGGGGGAGCACCGGGGAGCTGTTTTTT.

This clonotype occurred many times. The chain joins TRBV20-1 to TRBJ2-5; 7 nucleotides match TRBD2. Germline loops: CDR1 DFQATT, CDR2 SNEGSKA (reference sequence). Trimming cost V 6 bases and J 5 bases; bases outside gene matches: 3. The CDR3 covers 11 residues. The CDR3 nucleotides read TGCAGTGCGGGCGGGAGTGAGACCCAGTACTTC. Residues: CSAGGSETQYF.

There are a few counts of this clonotype. This chain uses TRBV20-1 with TRBJ1-5; TRBD1 matches 10 bases. After removal of 4 bases from V and 1 base from J, the junction contained 7 bases not matched to a gene. The germline V gene has CDR1 DFQATT and CDR2 SNEGSKA (reference sequence). This CDR3 is built from 16 residues. CDR3 bases: TGCAGTGCTACCCCGGGACAGGGGACCAGCAATCAGCCCCAGCATTTT. This translates into CSATPGQGTSNQPQHF.

There are a few counts of this clonotype. This chain joins TRBV5-4 and TRBJ2-7; D possibly uses TRBD1 or TRBD2 (5 bases each). The V gene's germline CDR1 is SGHNT and CDR2 YYREEE (reference sequence). The germline V and J ends were trimmed by 4 bases and 2 bases, with 13 bases remaining between them. The CDR3 is 14 residues long. DNA of the CDR3: TGTGCCAGCAGCCGGGACGGATCAGCCTACGAGCAGTACTTC. Its protein product is CASSRDGSAYEQYF.

This clonotype was found a few times. The chain has TRBV4-3 and TRBJ2-3, with D tentatively TRBD2 (6 bases). Looked up from germline, CDR1 is LGHNA and CDR2 is YSLEER. V was cut by 0 bases and J by 1 base, with 14 bases left in between. The CDR3 is 17 amino acids. Here the CDR3 reads CASSQDPDWGGTDTQYF. The CDR3 region has the DNA TGCGCCAGCAGCCAAGATCCCGATTGGGGGGGCACAGATACGCAGTATTTT.

This clonotype was seen repeatedly, ten times or more. J is TRBJ1-5 and V is TRBV7-9; D call uncertain. V dropped 1 base and J dropped 5 bases, with 12 bases sitting between them. The CDR3 is made up of 15 amino acids. CDR1 SEHNR and CDR2 FQNEAQ come from the germline V gene (reference sequence). The CDR3 DNA is TGTGCCAGCAGCTTAGGACGGGCGGGCGATCAGCCCCAGCATTTT. It yields the protein CASSLGRAGDQPQHF.

This clonotype was picked up many times. V gene TRBV7-3 combines with J gene TRBJ2-5; D may match TRBD1 or TRBD2 (5 bases each). Germline V CDR1 and CDR2: SGHTA, FQGTGA. The CDR3 extends over 15 amino acids. The ends were cut back, 1 base at V and 5 bases at J, with 14 bases in the middle. This CDR3 is CASSLSRGPDETQYF. CDR3 sequence (DNA): TGTGCCAGCAGCTTAAGCCGGGGACCCGACGAGACCCAGTACTTC.

This clonotype was counted a few times. V gene TRBV7-2 combines with J gene TRBJ2-1; D might be TRBD1 (5 bases). CDR3 length: 17 residues. The V gene lost 2 bases and the J gene lost 5 bases, with 19 bases spanning the gap. Germline V gives CDR1 SGHTA, CDR2 FQGNSA. CDR3 loop: CASSLRGALGINNEQFF. The CDR3 coding sequence is TGTGCCAGCAGCTTAAGGGGCGCATTGGGTATTAACAATGAGCAGTTCTTC.

In DNA, the CDR3 is TGTGCCAGCAGGACGTACTCTGGAAACACCATATATTTT. Translating gives CASRTYSGNTIYF. This chain links TRBV12-3 or TRBV12-4 with TRBJ1-3; the D is unclear. V lost 6 bases to trimming and J lost 0 bases, with 6 bases between them. CDR3 length: 13 residues.

This clonotype was observed a few times. The chain recombines TRBV4-1 with TRBJ2-7, with 12 bases fitting TRBD2. Germline CDR1 reads MGHRA; CDR2 reads YSYEKL. V gave up 4 bases and J gave up 0 bases; unmatched junction bases: 10. This CDR3 has 18 residues. The CDR3 DNA reads as TGCGCCAGCAGCCTTTCCCAAACTAGCGGGAGGATCTCCTACGAGCAGTACTTC. It codes for CASSLSQTSGRISYEQYF.

CDR3 nucleotides: TGCGCCAGCACCCGGGACACCAATGAGCAGTTCTTC. Translated, it gives CASTRDTNEQFF. V is TRBV10-2 and J is TRBJ2-1; possible D gene TRBD1, 6 bases. V was trimmed by 7 bases and J by 6 bases, leaving 10 bases between them. Germline V gives CDR1 WSHSY, CDR2 SAAADI. The CDR3 runs 12 residues.

There are many counts of this clonotype. V and J are TRBV29-1 and TRBJ1-2; D may be TRBD1 (5 bases). CDR3 length: 11 residues. Trimming took off 7 bases at V and 8 bases at J, with 14 bases between the two ends. Looked up from germline, CDR1 is SQVTM and CDR2 is ANQGSEA. The CDR3 DNA follows: TGCAGCGGTGGGGGTTCGATGGGCTACACCTTC. Residues: CSGGGSMGYTF.

This clonotype was detected only a few times. This chain links TRBV28 with TRBJ2-3; 8 bases line up with TRBD2. The CDR3 sequence is 17 residues long. Germline V CDR1 and CDR2: MDHEN, SYDVKM. J gave up 0 bases and V 8 bases, and 13 bases lay outside the gene matches. The CDR3 DNA follows: TGTGCCAGCCCTTCAGCGGGGGAAACCCCTAGCACAGATACGCAGTATTTT. It is translated as CASPSAGETPSTDTQYF.

This chain connects TRBV20-1 to TRBJ2-7, with 7 bases lining up with TRBD1. This CDR3 comprises 15 residues. The V gene's germline CDR1 is DFQATT and CDR2 SNEGSKA (reference sequence). V lost 6 bases, J lost 0 bases, and 11 bases stayed unmatched. CDR3 sequence reads: CSAQGDISSSYEQYF. The DNA for the CDR3 is TGCAGTGCCCAGGGGGACATATCAAGCTCCTACGAGCAGTACTTC.

In its sample, this clonotype was seen many times. The chain couples TRBV12-3 or TRBV12-4 to TRBJ1-5; tentative D call: TRBD1 (5 bases). The CDR3 is made up of 12 amino acids. V gave up 5 bases and J gave up 10 bases, with 12 bases separating them. The CDR3 coding sequence is TGTGCCAGCAGTCCCGACACAGGTCCCCAGCATTTT. As protein: CASSPDTGPQHF.

This clonotype has at least ten counts. The gene calls are TRBV28 and TRBJ2-3; D possibly corresponds to TRBD2 (6 bases). The germline V gene has CDR1 MDHEN and CDR2 SYDVKM. The CDR3 has 16 amino acids. With 2 bases removed from V and 2 bases from J, the gap between germline ends came to 14 bases. The CDR3, as DNA: TGTGCCAGCAGTTTAATTGGGGGGACCGACACAGATACGCAGTATTTT. Its protein product is CASSLIGGTDTDTQYF.

This clonotype was detected a few times. The chain links TRBV27 to TRBJ2-2; 14 nucleotides line up with TRBD2. Germline V gene sequence: CDR1 MNHEY, CDR2 SMNVEV (reference sequence). There are 15 residues in the CDR3. The junction had 4 bases not matched to a gene; V was cut back by 6 bases and J by 7 bases. DNA for the CDR3: TGTGCCAGCAGGGGACTAGCGGGAGCTAACGGGGAGCTGTTTTTT. Amino acids: CASRGLAGANGELFF.

This clonotype was found many times. The J gene is TRBJ1-1, the V gene TRBV7-2; weak D call: TRBD1 (6 bases). The germline CDR1 and CDR2 sequences are SGHTA and FQGNSA. This CDR3 contains 14 residues. V was clipped by 3 bases and J by 5 bases, with 13 bases between them. The CDR3 is CASSLLPGATEAFF. For the CDR3, the DNA is TGTGCCAGCAGCTTGCTTCCGGGGGCGACTGAAGCTTTCTTT.

This clonotype was observed many times. CDR3: CASGEGNYGYTF. CDR3 in DNA: TGTGCCAGCGGGGAGGGGAACTATGGCTACACCTTC. The rearrangement uses TRBV7-2 and TRBJ1-2, with D possibly TRBD1 on 5 matching bases. Trimming removed 8 bases from V and 2 bases from J, with 9 bases in between. The CDR3 length is 12 residues. Germline CDR1 and CDR2: SGHTA and FQGNSA. Variable domain in full (rest from reference TRBV7-2 and TRBJ1-2): GAGVSQSPSNKVTEKGKDVELRCDPISGHTALYWYRQSLGQGLEFLIYFQGNSAPDKSGLPSDRFSAERTGGSVSTLTIQRTQQEDSAVYLCASGEGNYGYTFGSGTRLTVV.